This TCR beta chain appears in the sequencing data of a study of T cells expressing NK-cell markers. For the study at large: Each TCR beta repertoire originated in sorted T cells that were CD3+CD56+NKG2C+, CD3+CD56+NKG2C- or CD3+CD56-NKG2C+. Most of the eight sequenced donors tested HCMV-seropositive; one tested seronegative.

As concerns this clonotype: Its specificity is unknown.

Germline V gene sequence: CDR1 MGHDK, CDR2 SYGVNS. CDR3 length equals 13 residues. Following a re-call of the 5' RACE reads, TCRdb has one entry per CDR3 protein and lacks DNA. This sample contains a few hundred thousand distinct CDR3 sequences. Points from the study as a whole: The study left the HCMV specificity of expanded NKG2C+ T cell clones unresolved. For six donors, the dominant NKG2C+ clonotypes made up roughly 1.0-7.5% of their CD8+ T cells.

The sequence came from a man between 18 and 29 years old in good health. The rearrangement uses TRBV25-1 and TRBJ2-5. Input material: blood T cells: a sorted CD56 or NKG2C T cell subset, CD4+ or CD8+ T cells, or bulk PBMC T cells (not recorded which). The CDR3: CASSEGVGETQYF.